The 26 T cell receptor beta chains below were found in one sample sequenced in a study of T cells in Graves' hyperthyroidism and ophthalmopathy. TCR beta CDR3 region amplification was performed from RNA transcripts. An initial round of RT-PCR targeting the TCR CDR3 relied on the HTBI primer set. TCRdb re-called the multiplex PCR reads with MiXCR, one entry per CDR3 protein. The table shows 470,000 or so distinct CDR3 sequences, with roughly 20% occurring only once. The material sequenced was blood. These receptors all stem from a man between 18 and 35 years old with Graves' hyperthyroidism.

This clonotype was counted many times. The genes are TRBV6-2 or TRBV6-3 and TRBJ2-7, with 9 bases fitting TRBD1. Germline lookup yields CDR1 MNHEY and CDR2 SVGEGT. The V segment lost 8 bases and the J segment 7 bases; nucleotides outside the gene matches: 12. This CDR3 comprises 14 residues. For the CDR3, the DNA is TGTGCCAGCCTAAAGCCAGGGACAGGGTATGAGCAGTACTTC. Translated, it gives CASLKPGTGYEQYF.

This clonotype appeared many times. This sequence joins TRBV20-1 and TRBJ1-2, with 8 bases that match TRBD1. The CDR3 is 14 residues long. Germline CDR1 is DFQATT and CDR2 is SNEGSKA (reference sequence). Trimming at V came to 4 bases and at J to 6 bases, leaving 10 bases not matched to a gene. CDR3 DNA: TGCAGTGCTAAACGGACAGGGAAAGACGATGGCTACACCTTC. It yields the protein CSAKRTGKDDGYTF.

This clonotype was seen ten or more times. The J gene is TRBJ1-1, the V gene TRBV12-3 or TRBV12-4, with D tentatively TRBD1 (6 bases). Trimming pared 7 bases from V and 0 bases from J, leaving 15 bases between. The CDR3 totals 15 residues. The CDR3 DNA reads TGTGCCAGCAACCGGGGGGCACAGATGAACACTGAAGCTTTCTTT. As protein: CASNRGAQMNTEAFF.

This clonotype appeared many times. This chain joins TRBV7-6 and TRBJ1-1; TRBD1 agrees at 7 bases. The length of the CDR3 is 14 residues. Germline assignment: CDR1 SGHVS and CDR2 FNYEAQ. V was pared by 5 bases and J by 3 bases, with 6 bases of the junction left unmatched. The CDR3, as DNA: TGTGCCAGCAGCCCGGACAGGTTCGACACTGAAGCTTTCTTT. Translating gives CASSPDRFDTEAFF. The complete variable domain, with remaining parts taken from reference TRBV7-6 and TRBJ1-1, reads GAGVSQSPRYKVTKRGQDVALRCDPISGHVSLYWYRQALGQGPEFLTYFNYEAQQDKSGLPNDRFSAERPEGSISTLTIQRTEQRDSAMYRCASSPDRFDTEAFFGQGTRLTVV.

The chain employs TRBV20-1 and TRBJ1-3; TRBD1 matches at 7 bases. Looked up from germline, CDR1 is DFQATT and CDR2 is SNEGSKA (reference sequence). The V segment lost 0 bases and the J segment 4 bases; nucleotides outside the gene matches: 12. The CDR3 consists of 17 residues. The CDR3 protein is CSARDISRGQAGNTIYF. CDR3 bases: TGCAGTGCTAGAGATATCTCAAGGGGGCAGGCGGGAAACACCATATATTTT.

The table lists this clonotype with a few counts. The chain has TRBV18 and TRBJ2-5; 10 bases align to TRBD2. CDR1 KGHSH and CDR2 LQKENI come from the germline V gene. CDR3 length: 20 residues. After removal of 0 bases from V and 0 bases from J, the junction contained 13 bases not matched to a gene. The chain's CDR3 is CASSPPPRTSGKGYQETQYF. Written as DNA, the CDR3 is TGTGCCAGCTCACCACCGCCCCGGACTAGCGGAAAAGGGTACCAAGAGACCCAGTACTTC.

The chain employs TRBV6-1 and TRBJ2-7, with D possibly being TRBD1 (6 bases). The V and J ends lost 6 bases and 1 base respectively, with 10 bases between them. Per the germline V gene, CDR1 is MNHNS and CDR2 is SASEGT. The CDR3 length is 13 residues. The CDR3 DNA sequence: TGTGCCAGCAGGACAGGCAAGTCCTACGAGCAGTACTTC. As protein: CASRTGKSYEQYF.

This clonotype has at least ten counts. V and J are TRBV30 and TRBJ2-7, with 7 bases matching TRBD2. J lost 3 bases, V lost 2 bases, and 7 bases had no gene match. Germline V gene data show CDR1 as GTSNPN and CDR2 as SVGIG (reference sequence). There are 14 residues in the CDR3. CDR3 amino acids: CAWSNLGGFYEQYF. DNA of the CDR3: TGTGCCTGGAGTAACCTCGGGGGGTTCTACGAGCAGTACTTC.

This rearrangement joins TRBV30 to TRBJ2-7, with 7 bases fitting TRBD1. Germline V lookup: CDR1 GTSNPN, CDR2 SVGIG (reference sequence). This CDR3 is built from 14 residues. With V trimmed by 1 base and J by 3 bases, 6 bases remained unmatched. As DNA, the CDR3 is TGTGCCTGGAGTGCCCACAGGGGAATCTACGAGCAGTACTTC. Encoded protein: CAWSAHRGIYEQYF. The full variable domain, its missing parts supplied by reference TRBV30 and TRBJ2-7, is SQTIHQWPATLVQPVGSPLSLECTVEGTSNPNLYWYRQAAGRGLQLLFYSVGIGQISSEVPQNLSASRPQDRQFILSSKKLLLSDSGFYLCAWSAHRGIYEQYFGPGTRLTVT.

The J gene is TRBJ1-1, the V gene TRBV20-1, with 8 bases fitting TRBD1. CDR1 and CDR2 (germline): DFQATT, SNEGSKA (reference sequence). The CDR3 has 14 residues. With 1 base clipped from V and 11 bases from J, the junction kept 12 bases outside the gene matches. The CDR3 is CSARVFTGGGDAFF. CDR3 bases: TGCAGTGCTAGAGTCTTTACAGGGGGAGGTGACGCTTTCTTT.

The chain is built from TRBV19 and TRBJ1-1; possibly TRBD1 for D (6 bases). Between the trimmed V and J ends, which lost 6 bases and 1 base, there was a span of 18 bases. Germline V CDR1 and CDR2: LNHDA, SQIVND (reference sequence). The CDR3 covers 16 residues. The CDR3 DNA follows: TGTGCCAGTAGACCGGAAAGGGGGTTATGGAACACTGAAGCTTTCTTT. This codes for CASRPERGLWNTEAFF.

The chain couples TRBV6-1 to TRBJ2-2; 10 bases agree with TRBD1. Germline V gene sequence: CDR1 MNHNS, CDR2 SASEGT. J was trimmed by 2 bases and V by 4 bases; bases with no gene match: 7. The CDR3 runs 17 residues. This chain's CDR3 is CASSAIGTGANTGELFF. The CDR3 DNA follows: TGTGCCAGCAGTGCTATAGGGACAGGGGCTAACACCGGGGAGCTGTTTTTT.

As regards this clonotype: A read error may explain this, as a much larger clone is one base away. The chain joins TRBV28 to TRBJ1-5; maybe TRBD1 (6 bases). The CDR3 runs 14 residues. Germline V gene data show CDR1 as MDHEN and CDR2 as SYDVKM. As DNA, the CDR3 is TGTGCCTGCAGTTCCGGGACAATTGCTCAGCCCCAGCATTTT. Amino acid sequence: CACSSGTIAQPQHF. Variable domain in full (rest from reference TRBV28 and TRBJ1-5): DVKVTQSSRYLVKRTGEKVFLECVQDMDHENMFWYRQDPGLGLRLIYFSYDVKMKEKGDIPEGYSVSREKKERFSLILESASTNQTSMYLCACSSGTIAQPQHFGDGTRLSIL.

This clonotype was counted between two and nine times. A much bigger clone sits one base away, suggesting this may be a read error. V and J are TRBV12-3 or TRBV12-4 and TRBJ1-2; unclear D gene. Trimming removed 5 bases from V and 6 bases from J, with 16 bases in between. The length of the CDR3 is 14 residues. The DNA for the CDR3 is TGTGCCAGCAGTACCCACCAATTCCTCGATGGCTACACCTTC. Its protein product is CASSTHQFLDGYTF.

This clonotype was observed a handful of times. Possible read error: a much larger clone is one base away. The chain is built from TRBV6-1 and TRBJ1-1; D remains unclear. The CDR3 totals 15 residues. The V end lost 3 bases, the J end lost 4 bases, and 15 bases lay between the germline ends. Germline CDR1 is MNHNS and CDR2 is SASEGT. The CDR3 DNA sequence: TGTGCCAGCAGTGACGTCTACAGACGAAGCACTGAAGCTTTCTTT. The encoded protein is CASSDVYRRSTEAFF.

This clonotype was picked up many times. The chain is built from TRBV6-5 and TRBJ1-1; D gene uncertain. CDR3 length equals 16 residues. From germline, CDR1 is MNHEY and CDR2 SVGAGI. V lost 5 bases and J 3 bases, leaving 19 bases between the germline ends. The CDR3 DNA follows: TGTGCCAGCAGTAATGGACCGGGCCTAGGCGACACTGAAGCTTTCTTT. Its protein product is CASSNGPGLGDTEAFF.

The V gene is TRBV12-3 or TRBV12-4, the J gene TRBJ2-3; 8 nucleotides align to TRBD2. The CDR3 contains 18 residues. The J segment lost 3 bases and the V segment lost 2 bases, leaving 13 bases of the junction unmatched. CDR3 in amino acids: CASSLPGGSLSGTDTQYF. The CDR3, as DNA: TGTGCCAGCAGTTTACCGGGGGGGTCTCTTTCGGGAACAGATACGCAGTATTTT.

This clonotype was seen ten or more times. V and J are TRBV6-2 or TRBV6-3 and TRBJ2-7, with a weak D call TRBD2 (5 bases). The CDR3 consists of 14 residues. Between the trimmed V and J ends, which lost 1 base and 7 bases, there was a span of 14 bases. Looked up from germline, CDR1 is MNHEY and CDR2 is SVGEGT. This CDR3 is CASSYLRDGLEQYF. CDR3 in DNA: TGTGCCAGCAGTTACTTACGGGATGGGCTTGAGCAGTACTTC.

This clonotype was found a few times. The genes are TRBV15 and TRBJ2-7, with D perhaps TRBD1 or TRBD2 (5 bases each). This CDR3 contains 15 residues. Germline CDR1 reads LNHNV; CDR2 reads YYDKDF (reference sequence). V was pared by 4 bases and J by 2 bases, with 15 bases between. Written as DNA, the CDR3 is TGTGCCACCAGCACCGGGGACCTGAGCCCCTACGAGCAGTACTTC. It yields the protein CATSTGDLSPYEQYF.

This clonotype was seen more than once but under ten times. The DNA of the CDR3 is TGTGCCAGCAGCTGGGGGGACAGGCAAGAGACCCAGTACTTC. Its protein product is CASSWGDRQETQYF. The chain couples TRBV7-9 to TRBJ2-5; 8 bases align to TRBD1. V shed 4 bases and J 2 bases; nucleotides not matched to a gene: 3. CDR1 and CDR2 (germline): SEHNR, FQNEAQ (reference sequence). The CDR3 runs to 14 residues. The full variable domain, with the rest looked up from reference TRBV7-9 and TRBJ2-5, is DTGVSQNPRHKITKRGQNVTFRCDPISEHNRLYWYRQTLGQGPEFLTYFQNEAQLEKSRLLSDRFSAERPKGSFSTLEIQRTEQGDSAMYLCASSWGDRQETQYFGPGTRLLVL.

This clonotype was observed at least ten times. The J gene is TRBJ1-1, the V gene TRBV2; a weak D match, TRBD1 (5 bases). This CDR3 spans 11 amino acids. From germline, CDR1 is SNHLY and CDR2 FYNNEI. V was trimmed by 8 bases and J by 3 bases, leaving 7 bases between them. The chain's CDR3 is CASWGDTEAFF. CDR3 DNA sequence: TGTGCCAGCTGGGGGGACACTGAAGCTTTCTTT.

Comment on this clonotype: A much larger clone sits a single nucleotide away, making a read error possible. J is TRBJ2-7 and V is TRBV2; D might be TRBD1 (5 bases). The CDR3 has 15 residues. The germline V and J ends were trimmed by 5 bases and 2 bases, with 16 bases remaining between them. CDR1 is SNHLY, CDR2 FYNNEI, per germline. The CDR3 is CASSQGFRGPYEQYF. The CDR3 DNA is TGTGCCAGCAGTCAAGGGTTTAGGGGCCCCTACGAGCAGTACTTC.

In its sample, this clonotype was seen many times. The V call is TRBV6-1, the J call TRBJ1-1; D gene ambiguous. The CDR3 runs to 13 residues. Deletions cut 10 bases from V and 4 bases from J, with 16 bases between. CDR1 MNHNS and CDR2 SASEGT come from the germline V gene. The CDR3 nucleotides read TGTGCCACTAGACGGAAGTCAATCACTGAAGCTTTCTTT. Its protein is CATRRKSITEAFF.

The chain combines TRBV6-2 or TRBV6-3 with TRBJ1-1; D unclear. The length of the CDR3 is 15 residues. The germline gives CDR1 MNHEY, CDR2 SVGEGT. Trimming stripped 2 bases from V and 1 base from J, with 11 bases between. CDR3 residues: CASSYLSQTNTEAFF. CDR3 DNA sequence: TGTGCCAGCAGTTACCTTTCGCAGACGAACACTGAAGCTTTCTTT.

The chain couples TRBV20-1 to TRBJ2-5; 7 bases agree with TRBD1. CDR1 is DFQATT and CDR2 is SNEGSKA in the germline V gene (reference sequence). This CDR3 is 17 amino acids long. J lost 0 bases, V lost 5 bases, and 15 bases had no gene match. The CDR3 nucleotides read TGCAGTGCTGAAGCCCGGGACAGACCGGTGTACCAAGAGACCCAGTACTTC. Translated, it gives CSAEARDRPVYQETQYF.

This clonotype was seen a handful of times. The chain is built from TRBV3-1 and TRBJ1-1; D remains ambiguous. Looked up from germline, CDR1 is LGHDT and CDR2 is YNNKEL (reference sequence). The CDR3 has 17 amino acids. V was trimmed by 0 bases and J by 1 base, leaving 15 bases between them. The CDR3 sequence is CASSQERVREGNTEAFF. In nucleotides, the CDR3 is TGTGCCAGCAGCCAAGAAAGAGTGAGGGAGGGGAACACTGAAGCTTTCTTT.